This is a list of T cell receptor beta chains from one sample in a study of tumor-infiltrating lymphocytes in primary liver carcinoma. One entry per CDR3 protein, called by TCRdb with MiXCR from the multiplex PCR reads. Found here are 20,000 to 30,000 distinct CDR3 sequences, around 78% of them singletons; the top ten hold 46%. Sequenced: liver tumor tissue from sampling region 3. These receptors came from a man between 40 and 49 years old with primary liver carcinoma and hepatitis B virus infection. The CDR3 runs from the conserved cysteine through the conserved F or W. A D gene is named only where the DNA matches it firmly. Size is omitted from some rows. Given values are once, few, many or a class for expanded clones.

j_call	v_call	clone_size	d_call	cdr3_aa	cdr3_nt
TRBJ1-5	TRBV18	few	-	CASSPVSVTLYSNQPQHF	TGTGCCAGCTCACCAGTCTCGGTAACACTTTATAGCAATCAGCCCCAGCATTTT
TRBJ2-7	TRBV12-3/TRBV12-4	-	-	CASSIIDSGSSYEQYF	TGTGCCAGCAGCATAATAGACTCCGGTAGCTCCTACGAGCAGTACTTT
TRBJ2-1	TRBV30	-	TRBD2	CTWSPSGIGDEQFF	TGTACGTGGAGTCCGAGCGGGATTGGCGATGAGCAGTTCTTC
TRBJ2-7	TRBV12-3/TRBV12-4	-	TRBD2	CASSTGTGGSYEQYF	TGCGCCAGCAGTACGGGGACCGGGGGGTCCTACGAGCAGTACTTC
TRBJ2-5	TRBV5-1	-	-	CASSLVTSGKETQYF	TGCGCCAGCAGCTTGGTAACTAGTGGGAAAGAGACCCAGTACTTC
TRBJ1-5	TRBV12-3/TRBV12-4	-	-	CASTFWQGNNQPQHF	TGTGCCAGCACTTTTTGGCAAGGAAACAATCAGCCCCAGCATTTT
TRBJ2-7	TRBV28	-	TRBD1	CANTRSGGRVYEQYF	TGTGCCAACACTCGGTCAGGGGGTAGAGTATACGAGCAGTACTTC
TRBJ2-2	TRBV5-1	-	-	CASSLEAYTGELFF	TGCGCCAGCAGCTTGGAGGCTTACACCGGGGAGCTGTTTTTT
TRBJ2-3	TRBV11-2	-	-	CASSNRTADTRHF	TGTGCCAGCAGCAACAGAACGGCAGATACGCGGCATTTT
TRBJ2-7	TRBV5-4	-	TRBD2	CASNPGLAETYEQCF	TGCGCCAGCAACCCTGGACTAGCCGAAACCTACGAGCAGTGCTTC
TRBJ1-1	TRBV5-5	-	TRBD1	CASNLAAGTGRTEAFF	TGTGCCAGCAATTTGGCCGCGGGGACAGGGAGGACTGAAGCTTTCTTT
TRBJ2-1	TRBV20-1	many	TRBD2	CSATRTSGTKSYYNEQFF	TGCAGTGCTACGAGGACTAGCGGGACCAAGTCCTACTACAATGAGCAGTTCTTC
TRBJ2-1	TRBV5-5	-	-	CASSLISGRYHEQSF	TGTGCCAGCAGCTTGATTTCCGGACGGTACCATGAGCAGTCCTTC
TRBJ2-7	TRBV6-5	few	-	CANSTRDKSYEQYF	TGTGCCAACAGTACCCGGGATAAGTCCTACGAGCAGTACTTC
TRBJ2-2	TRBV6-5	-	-	CDTKDIRNTGELFF	TGTGACACCAAGGACATAAGGAACACCGGGGAGCTGTTTTTT
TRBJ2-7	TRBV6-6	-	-	CASSYPEANEHYF	TGTGCCAGCAGTTATCCAGAGGCAAATGAGCATTACTTC
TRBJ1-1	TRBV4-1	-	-	CASSQDRGGLGTFF	TGCGCCAGCAGCCAAGACCGCGGGGGATTAGGAACTTTCTTT
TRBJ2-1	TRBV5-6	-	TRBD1	CASSSGNRGGSYNEQFF	TGTGCCAGCAGCTCGGGAAACAGGGGCGGCTCCTACAATGAGCAGTTCTTC
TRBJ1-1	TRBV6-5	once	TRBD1	CVSRYGTELNTEAFF	TGTGTCAGCCGTTACGGGACAGAATTAAACACTGAAGCCTTCTTT
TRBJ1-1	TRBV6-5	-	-	CASSLQGGIEAFF	TGTGCCAGCAGTCTACAGGGAGGCATTGAAGCTTTCTTT